This is a list of T cell receptor beta chains from one sample in a study of T cell repertoires in cytomegalovirus infection. TCRdb fed the reads into MiXCR, producing one record per CDR3 protein. The sample shows about 360,000 distinct CDR3 sequences, around 18% of them seen only once. Source material: PBMCs. All receptors derive from a human donor in good health (CMV status not recorded). Some clones in this sample may be carry-over from other donors' samples. CDR3s include the opening cysteine and the closing phenylalanine or tryptophan.

CASSQDRSAGLYNEQFF,TRBV14
CASSAGLAPNNEQFF,TRBV9
CASSLVAGGAGLDEQYF,TRBV5-1
CASSGGSPPNEQFF,TRBV6-1
CASKPGSSGNTIYF,TRBV19
CASSQRVGGNTGELFF,TRBV7-2
CASSQDTPFSYEQYF,TRBV4-3
CASSYGGSRTDTQYF,TRBV7-2
CASSNQPGTQYNEQFF,TRBV27
CASNREGTGGTGELFF,TRBV7-2
CATSDQTAETQYF,TRBV24-1
CASSQNSGARETQYF,TRBV4-1
CASSLDRLAGRGEQFF,TRBV7-2
CASSLKREGPGEQFF,TRBV6-5
CASSSTTDLGTANTEAFF,TRBV28
CASSLWVGGTIRAEAFF,TRBV7-2
CATRGAGTSGHEQYF,TRBV27
CASKAAALSEQYF,TRBV12-3/TRBV12-4
CASSLSGGTDTQYF,TRBV7-2
CASTSLTDQPQHF,TRBV6-6
CSASVSTEGTQYF,TRBV20-1
CASKRFKGTEAFF,TRBV12-3/TRBV12-4
CSARVAGATETQYF,TRBV20-1
CASSDGQGGNTIYF,TRBV6-6
CASGRDYEQYF,TRBV6-5
CASSQDVSDFYNEQFF,TRBV4-3
CASSGEAVDTQYF,TRBV2
CASFDRDTRTSGANVLTF,TRBV23-1
CASTGLAGGIGETQYF,TRBV5-1
CASSSTWRGTETQYF,TRBV7-2
CASRPTGQVLIPNSPLHF,TRBV7-4
CASSPNGAGGWNTGELFF,TRBV7-2
CASSQHRPDPEYNGEQFF,TRBV6-1
CSVGSGLGGEQFF,TRBV29-1
CASSLTSGINNEQFF,TRBV19
CASSVNSGNTIYF,TRBV7-2
CASSLEARLDSYNEQFF,TRBV7-2